A selection of T cell receptor beta chains follows, all from one sample in a study of T cell repertoires in cytomegalovirus infection. TCRdb re-called the reads through MiXCR, storing one row per CDR3 protein. The repertoire holds 100,000 or so distinct CDR3 sequences, with 16% as singletons. Source material: PBMCs. The receptors derive from a human donor in good health (CMV status not recorded). Some clones in this sample may be carry-over from other donors' samples. Each CDR3 is given with its conserved first and last residue. D genes are given only for firm matches. Only some rows state a clone size, as once, few, many or a class for expanded clones.

v_gene	j_gene	d_gene	abundance	CDR3aa	CDR3nt
TRBV9	TRBJ2-1	.	.	CASSVRERVEQFF	TGTGCCAGCAGCGTACGGGAGCGGGTTGAGCAGTTCTTC
TRBV6-2/TRBV6-3	TRBJ1-5	.	few	CASSYYSNQPQHF	TGTGCCAGCAGTTATTATAGCAATCAGCCCCAGCATTTT
TRBV12-3/TRBV12-4	TRBJ2-5	TRBD2	.	CASSLLAGGPETQYF	TGTGCCAGCAGTCTCCTAGCGGGGGGGCCGGAGACCCAGTACTTC
TRBV20-1	TRBJ1-2	.	many	CSALTGRITRGYGYTF	TGCAGTGCTCTGACGGGCAGAATAACTAGGGGCTATGGCTACACCTTC
TRBV20-1	TRBJ2-5	TRBD1	few	CSAPPGQGDRETQYF	TGCAGTGCACCGCCGGGACAGGGGGACCGGGAGACCCAGTACTTC
TRBV7-2	TRBJ2-7	.	many	CASSLIQGEDYEQYF	TGTGCCAGCAGCTTAATACAGGGAGAAGATTACGAGCAGTACTTC
TRBV7-9	TRBJ2-1	TRBD2	many	CASSLGLAGGGEIF	TGTGCCAGCAGCTTAGGTCTAGCGGGGGGCGGGGAGATCTTC
TRBV20-1	TRBJ2-5	.	.	CSAGDGDTGTETQYF	TGCAGTGCTGGAGATGGGGACACCGGTACCGAGACCCAGTACTTC
TRBV7-8	TRBJ2-7	.	many	CASSRRDWQYEQYF	TGTGCCAGCAGCCGCCGGGACTGGCAGTACGAGCAGTACTTC
TRBV15	TRBJ2-3	TRBD2	many	CATSTYQSGGARDTQYF	TGTGCCACCAGTACGTATCAGAGCGGGGGGGCCCGAGATACGCAGTATTTT
TRBV30	TRBJ2-7	TRBD2	.	CAGGSGAYEQYF	TGTGCTGGAGGGAGCGGGGCCTACGAGCAGTACTTC
TRBV9	TRBJ2-3	.	.	CASSVSSGTDTQYF	TGTGCCAGCAGCGTATCGAGCGGCACAGATACGCAGTATTTT
TRBV7-3	TRBJ2-7	TRBD2	many	CASSLTGGSSYEQYF	TGTGCCAGCAGCTTAACGGGGGGGAGCTCCTACGAGCAGTACTTC
TRBV7-2	TRBJ2-1	.	many	CASSSATENNEQFF	TGTGCCAGCAGCTCTGCGACAGAGAACAATGAGCAGTTCTTC
TRBV7-2	TRBJ2-5	.	many	CASSPSGGEETQYF	TGTGCCAGCAGCCCCTCGGGGGGCGAAGAGACCCAGTACTTC
TRBV7-2	TRBJ2-5	.	many	CASSPQGYGYQETQYF	TGTGCCAGCAGCCCACAGGGATATGGATACCAAGAGACCCAGTACTTC
TRBV7-2	TRBJ2-1	.	few	CASSLSGTTYNEQFF	TGTGCCAGCAGCCTTTCGGGGACCACCTACAATGAGCAGTTCTTC
TRBV10-3	TRBJ2-3	.	.	CAIRSDGLGSTDTQYF	TGTGCCATCAGGAGCGACGGGTTGGGGAGCACAGATACGCAGTATTTT
TRBV2	TRBJ2-5	TRBD1	once	CASAQLTGSQETQYF	TGTGCCAGCGCCCAGTTGACAGGGTCCCAAGAGACCCAGTACTTC
TRBV11-2	TRBJ1-3	.	many	CASSLDLRGSSGNTIYF	TGTGCCAGCAGCTTAGATTTACGGGGTTCTAGTGGAAACACCATATATTTT
TRBV18	TRBJ1-6	TRBD1	many	CASSPPTGGNSPLHF	TGTGCCAGCTCACCACCCACAGGGGGTAATTCACCCCTCCACTTT
TRBV20-1	TRBJ2-6	.	few	CSANPPVNSGANVLTF	TGCAGTGCTAACCCCCCTGTAAACTCTGGGGCCAACGTCCTGACTTTC
TRBV7-2	TRBJ1-4	TRBD1	.	CASSSTGAERLIF	TGTGCCAGCAGCTCGACAGGGGCGGAAAGATTGATTTTT
TRBV6-6	TRBJ1-6	.	many	CASSATALYNSPLHF	TGTGCCAGCAGTGCAACAGCCCTCTATAATTCACCCCTCCACTTT
TRBV9	TRBJ1-5	.	few	CASSAQNQPQHF	TGTGCCAGCAGCGCACAAAATCAGCCCCAGCATTTT
TRBV20-1	TRBJ2-7	.	.	CRVELGGAGEQYF	TGCAGGGTGGAGCTTGGGGGGGCGGGAGAGCAGTACTTC
TRBV30	TRBJ1-2	.	.	CAWRAVGGYYGYTF	TGTGCCTGGAGGGCGGTCGGGGGCTACTATGGCTACACCTTC
TRBV11-3	TRBJ2-2	.	many	CASSSYRVPGELFF	TGTGCCAGCAGCTCATACAGGGTCCCCGGGGAGCTGTTTTTT
TRBV5-5	TRBJ1-2	.	.	CASSYGQPIYGYTF	TGTGCCAGCAGTTATGGACAGCCCATCTATGGCTACACCTTC
TRBV20-1	TRBJ1-1	TRBD1	.	CSASGTGGMNTEAFF	TGCAGTGCTAGTGGGACAGGGGGCATGAACACTGAAGCTTTCTTT
TRBV27	TRBJ1-5	.	few	CASSVRGGQPQHF	TGTGCCAGCAGTGTCAGGGGAGGGCAGCCCCAGCATTTT
TRBV20-1	TRBJ1-3	TRBD1	few	CSARVRGTGLSGNTIYF	TGCAGTGCTAGAGTTCGGGGGACAGGGCTCTCTGGAAACACCATATATTTT
TRBV7-9	TRBJ1-5	.	.	CASSPAGGQPQHF	TGTGCCAGCAGCCCAGCGGGGGGCCAGCCCCAGCATTTT
TRBV7-2	TRBJ1-5	.	many	CASGLTRDQPQHF	TGTGCCAGCGGCCTGACGAGGGATCAGCCCCAGCATTTT
TRBV7-6	TRBJ2-7	TRBD1	.	CASSLIPGQGNEQYF	TGTGCCAGCAGCTTAATCCCGGGACAGGGCAACGAGCAGTACTTC
TRBV28	TRBJ2-2	.	many	CASSQIGGQNTGELFF	TGTGCCAGCAGCCAAATCGGTGGCCAGAACACCGGGGAGCTGTTTTTT
TRBV11-2	TRBJ1-5	.	many	CASSLDTYSNQPQHF	TGTGCCAGCAGCTTAGACACTTATAGCAATCAGCCCCAGCATTTT
TRBV2	TRBJ1-5	TRBD1	few	CASRDREGDQPQHF	TGTGCCAGCAGAGACAGGGAGGGGGATCAGCCCCAGCATTTT
TRBV18	TRBJ2-5	TRBD1	.	CATNPASQGARETQYF	TGTGCCACCAACCCCGCAAGCCAGGGGGCCCGAGAGACCCAGTACTTC
TRBV18	TRBJ2-3	TRBD1	.	CASSQDRSTDTQYF	TGTGCCAGCTCCCAGGACAGGAGCACAGATACGCAGTATTTT
TRBV7-9	TRBJ2-1	TRBD2	few	CASSWTSGEQFF	TGTGCCAGCAGCTGGACTAGCGGTGAGCAGTTCTTC
TRBV7-2	TRBJ2-5	.	.	CASSSVQETQYF	TGTGCCAGCAGCTCGGTGCAAGAGACCCAGTACTTC
TRBV20-1	TRBJ1-6	.	few	CSARDPGAISPLHF	TGCAGTGCTAGAGATCCGGGGGCCATCTCACCCCTCCACTTT
TRBV5-1	TRBJ1-2	TRBD1	.	CASSVPGQAVGYTF	TGCGCCAGCAGCGTCCCGGGACAGGCGGTCGGCTACACCTTC
TRBV19	TRBJ1-4	.	.	CASTPRARDEKLFF	TGTGCCAGCACACCACGGGCGAGGGATGAAAAACTGTTTTTT
TRBV5-1	TRBJ2-3	TRBD1	few	CASRLRGQGTDTQYF	TGCGCCAGCAGACTCAGGGGGCAAGGCACAGATACGCAGTATTTT
TRBV29-1	TRBJ2-7	.	.	CSVEAGKGIDEQYF	TGCAGCGTTGAAGCAGGAAAGGGCATCGACGAGCAGTACTTC
TRBV28	TRBJ1-2	.	many	CASSSLTDEYGYTF	TGTGCCAGCAGTTCTTTGACAGATGAATATGGCTACACCTTC
TRBV2	TRBJ2-3	.	.	CASSTGTLSTDTQYF	TGTGCCAGCAGCACAGGGACGCTCAGCACAGATACGCAGTATTTT
TRBV28	TRBJ1-6	.	.	CASSLSGGAGYNSPLHF	TGTGCCAGCAGTTTATCGGGGGGGGCCGGATATAATTCACCCCTCCACTTT
TRBV6-2/TRBV6-3	TRBJ2-1	TRBD2	.	CASSRLAEQFF	TGTGCCAGCAGCCGACTAGCGGAGCAGTTCTTC
TRBV7-2	TRBJ2-5	TRBD1	many	CASSALGQSYQETQYF	TGTGCCAGCAGCGCGTTGGGACAGTCCTACCAAGAGACCCAGTACTTC
TRBV7-2	TRBJ1-1	.	many	CASSYVGLNTEAFF	TGTGCCAGCAGCTACGTAGGGCTGAACACTGAAGCTTTCTTT
TRBV5-4	TRBJ2-1	.	.	CASSPEGPVQSYNEQFF	TGTGCCAGCAGCCCAGAGGGCCCAGTGCAGTCCTACAATGAGCAGTTCTTC
TRBV20-1	TRBJ1-4	TRBD1	.	CSAGRGTNEKLFF	TGCAGTGCGGGCAGGGGGACTAATGAAAAACTGTTTTTT
TRBV20-1	TRBJ1-5	.	.	CSARGAGQPQHF	TGCAGTGCTAGAGGTGCAGGTCAGCCCCAGCATTTT
TRBV20-1	TRBJ1-2	.	few	CSAREGWDYGYTF	TGCAGTGCTAGAGAAGGATGGGACTATGGCTACACCTTC
TRBV7-2	TRBJ2-7	TRBD1	.	CASSSAPGQGAYEQYF	TGTGCCAGCAGCTCAGCACCGGGACAGGGGGCCTACGAGCAGTACTTC
TRBV4-1	TRBJ1-2	.	few	CASSQDGGNYGYTF	TGCGCCAGCAGCCAAGATGGAGGTAACTATGGCTACACCTTC